Listed here are 27 T cell receptor beta chains from one sample, sequenced in a study of blood T cell repertoires in COVID-19. Method: immunoSEQ multiplex PCR; TCRdb's copy keeps in-frame clones and lacks some. The table shows about 120,000 clones, with 65% to 80% occurring only once. Source material: peripheral blood. The origin of the receptors is a man in his fifties or sixties with acute or convalescent COVID-19.

V usage is TRBV7-9 and J usage is TRBJ2-7, with 8 bases lining up with TRBD2. Trimming cost V 5 bases and J 0 bases; bases outside gene matches: 6. CDR1 is SEHNR and CDR2 is FQNEAQ in the germline V gene (reference sequence). This CDR3 contains 15 residues. In DNA form, the CDR3 reads TGTGCCAGCAGCCCCCGGACTAGCCTCTCCTACGAGCAGTACTTC. Amino acid sequence: CASSPRTSLSYEQYF.

This clone appeared a few times. The rearrangement links TRBV19 to TRBJ2-3; perhaps TRBD2 as D (7 bases). There are 15 residues in the CDR3. Trimming removed 2 bases at V and 1 base at J, with 10 bases between. The germline V gene has CDR1 LNHDA and CDR2 SQIVND (reference sequence). CDR3 sequence reads: CASSIRGGGTDTQYF. For the CDR3, the DNA is TGTGCCAGTAGTATAAGGGGGGGCGGCACAGATACGCAGTATTTT.

The CDR3 DNA follows: TGCGCCAGCAGTCACGATGACCCGGGACAGGGTCTTGGAAACACCATATATTTT. Translation gives CASSHDDPGQGLGNTIYF. The chain recombines TRBV4-1 with TRBJ1-3, with 9 positions matching TRBD1. V shed 6 bases, J shed 3 bases, and the junction held 15 bases outside the gene matches. Germline CDR1 MGHRA, CDR2 YSYEKL. The CDR3 is 18 amino acids.

The rearrangement joins TRBV28 to TRBJ2-7, with TRBD1 as a possible D gene (6 bases). In germline, CDR1 is MDHEN, CDR2 SYDVKM. This CDR3 spans 12 amino acids. Trimming removed 10 bases from V and 5 bases from J, with 15 bases in between. DNA for the CDR3: TGTGCCACCTCGGGCAGGGGCCACGAGCAGTACTTC. Its translation is CATSGRGHEQYF.

The chain has TRBV30 and TRBJ1-2; 7 positions agree with TRBD1. With V trimmed by 2 bases and J by 3 bases, 6 bases remained unmatched. CDR3 length: 14 amino acids. CDR1 is GTSNPN and CDR2 is SVGIG in the germline V gene (reference sequence). This chain's CDR3 is CAWSRGQWDYGYTF. The CDR3 DNA follows: TGTGCCTGGAGTAGGGGACAGTGGGACTATGGCTACACCTTC.

The CDR3 is CAWGDSSSYNEQFF. In nucleotides, the CDR3 is TGTGCCTGGGGGGACAGCAGCTCCTACAATGAGCAGTTCTTC. The rearrangement uses TRBV30 and TRBJ2-1; TRBD1 matches 7 bases. CDR1 is GTSNPN, CDR2 SVGIG, per germline (reference sequence). The CDR3 spans 14 residues. The ends lost 5 bases at V and 0 bases at J; junction bases unmatched: 4.

The chain is built from TRBV10-2 and TRBJ1-1; 10 bases map to TRBD1. Germline CDR1 WSHSY, CDR2 SAAADI. The CDR3 totals 13 residues. The V and J ends lost 8 bases and 7 bases, in that order; junction bases with no gene match: 7. The CDR3 here is CASGTGAFFEAFF. In nucleotides, the CDR3 is TGCGCCAGCGGGACAGGGGCGTTCTTTGAAGCTTTCTTT.

This clone turned up a few times. V and J are TRBV3-1 (or the pseudogene TRBV3-2) and TRBJ2-5; TRBD2 matches 13 bases. In germline, CDR1 is LGHDT, CDR2 YNNKEL (reference sequence). This CDR3 is built from 17 residues. V was clipped by 1 base and J by 5 bases; unmatched bases: 7. The CDR3 region has the DNA TGTGCCAGCAGCCAAGGAACTAGCGGGGGGGCCTGGGAGACCCAGTACTTC. Translating it yields CASSQGTSGGAWETQYF.

This sequence joins TRBV6-2 or TRBV6-3 and TRBJ1-5, with 9 bases identical to TRBD1. Trimming removed 6 bases from V and 4 bases from J; junction bases left unmatched: 10. The germline gives CDR1 MNHEY, CDR2 SVGEGT. This CDR3 has 16 amino acids. The CDR3 spells CASSTRTGAINQPQHF. The CDR3 DNA sequence: TGTGCCAGCAGCACTCGGACAGGGGCTATAAATCAGCCCCAGCATTTT.

This clone was seen a few times. This sequence joins TRBV11-2 and TRBJ1-1, with a possible D match to TRBD1 (5 bases). This CDR3 is 14 amino acids long. V lost 0 bases and J lost 3, with 8 bases in between. Germline loops: CDR1 SGHAT, CDR2 FQNNGV. The CDR3 DNA sequence: TGTGCCAGCAGCTTAGATCGGGGGGACACTGAAGCTTTCTTT. It yields the protein CASSLDRGDTEAFF.

This sequence joins TRBV28 and TRBJ1-2; D is uncertain. This CDR3 contains 14 residues. The germline V gene encodes CDR1 MDHEN and CDR2 SYDVKM. V gave up 1 base and J gave up 9 bases, with 15 bases separating them. CDR3 sequence (DNA): TGTGCCAGCAGTTTATCGATGGGAAGGACTAGCTACACCTTC. Its protein product is CASSLSMGRTSYTF.

The sample holds a few counts of this clone. The CDR3 coding sequence is TGTGCCAGTACCTTTGGCGGAGGAGGGCCAGGGGCCAACGTCCTGACTTTC. The encoded protein is CASTFGGGGPGANVLTF. This rearrangement joins TRBV19 to TRBJ2-6; maybe TRBD2 (6 bases). The germline V gene encodes CDR1 LNHDA and CDR2 SQIVND (reference sequence). Trimming removed 7 bases at V and 4 bases at J, with 20 bases between. The CDR3 contains 17 residues.

This clone has only a few counts. The J gene is TRBJ1-4, the V gene TRBV19; perhaps TRBD1 as D (5 bases). The germline V and J ends were trimmed by 10 bases and 2 bases, with 20 bases remaining between them. The germline V gene encodes CDR1 LNHDA and CDR2 SQIVND (reference sequence). The length of the CDR3 is 16 residues. CDR3 in amino acids: CATRGGAGSTNEKLFF. CDR3 nucleotides: TGTGCCACTAGAGGTGGGGCAGGTTCGACTAATGAAAAACTGTTTTTT.

The J gene is TRBJ2-1, the V gene TRBV10-1; a weak D match, TRBD1 (6 bases). V gave up 2 bases and J gave up 8 bases, with 13 bases separating them. The CDR3 runs 14 residues. CDR1 and CDR2 (germline): WNHNN, SYGVQD (reference sequence). The CDR3 protein is CASSEGGLGDEQFF. As DNA, the CDR3 is TGCGCCAGCAGTGAGGGGGGCCTCGGGGATGAGCAGTTCTTC.

The CDR3 nucleotides read TGTGCCAGTAGTGTTGGACAGGGATCCCCAGATACGCAGTATTTT. It is translated as CASSVGQGSPDTQYF. This chain connects TRBV19 to TRBJ2-3; 8 bases are shared with TRBD1. This CDR3 spans 15 amino acids. Germline values: CDR1 LNHDA, CDR2 SQIVND (reference sequence). V lost 5 bases, J lost 4 bases, and 8 bases stayed unmatched. Full variable domain (remainder filled in from reference TRBV19 and TRBJ2-3): DGGITQSPKYLFRKEGQNVTLSCEQNLNHDAMYWYRQDPGQGLRLIYYSQIVNDFQKGDIAEGYSVSREKKESFPLTVTSAQKNPTAFYLCASSVGQGSPDTQYFGPGTRLTVL.

This clone has only one observation. V usage is TRBV18 and J usage is TRBJ2-2, with D tentatively TRBD1 (5 bases). V was clipped by 6 bases and J by 3 bases, with 14 bases between them. CDR1 is KGHSH, CDR2 LQKENI, per germline. This CDR3 is 15 amino acids long. This chain's CDR3 is CASSPTARHTGELFF. The CDR3 nucleotides read TGTGCCAGCTCCCCGACAGCCAGACACACCGGGGAGCTGTTTTTT.

This clone was recorded a few times. The V call is TRBV6-5, the J call TRBJ1-1; D uncertain. Germline CDR1 is MNHEY and CDR2 is SVGAGI. V lost 0 bases and J 1 base, leaving 9 bases between the germline ends. There are 15 residues in the CDR3. The CDR3, as DNA: TGTGCCAGCAGTTACTCGCCACTCCCGAACACTGAAGCTTTCTTT. This translates into CASSYSPLPNTEAFF.

V is TRBV5-1 and J is TRBJ2-7; D not resolved. V dropped 3 bases and J dropped 6 bases, with 13 bases sitting between them. Looked up from germline, CDR1 is SGHRS and CDR2 is YFSETQ. This CDR3 is built from 13 residues. The CDR3 sequence is CASSSTQVTEQYF. The CDR3 coding sequence is TGCGCCAGCAGCTCTACTCAGGTGACCGAGCAGTACTTC. The whole variable domain, remainder taken from reference TRBV5-1 and TRBJ2-7, is KAGVTQTPRYLIKTRGQQVTLSCSPISGHRSVSWYQQTPGQGLQFLFEYFSETQRNKGNFPGRFSGRQFSNSRSEMNVSTLELGDSALYLCASSSTQVTEQYFGPGTRLTVT.

Concerning this clone: The sample carries other DNA sequences with the same CDR3. The V call is TRBV2, the J call TRBJ2-2, with 9 bases identical to TRBD1. Germline CDR1 is SNHLY and CDR2 is FYNNEI. The length of the CDR3 is 15 residues. J lost 4 bases, V lost 4 bases, and 4 bases had no gene match. The CDR3 region is CASSAGQGGTGELFF. The DNA of the CDR3 is TGTGCCAGCAGTGCGGGACAGGGAGGCACCGGGGAGCTGTTTTTT.

The chain joins TRBV7-9 to TRBJ1-2, with 9 bases aligning to TRBD1. CDR3 length: 16 residues. With 5 bases clipped from V and 6 bases from J, the junction kept 13 bases outside the gene matches. Germline assignment: CDR1 SEHNR and CDR2 FQNEAQ (reference sequence). The CDR3: CASSITGTGSGDGYTF. DNA of the CDR3: TGTGCCAGCAGCATAACCGGGACAGGGTCGGGCGATGGCTACACCTTC.

For the CDR3, the DNA is TGTGCCAGCAGCCAGGACCCCTTGAGGGCTGAACTGTTTTTT. It encodes CASSQDPLRAELFF. This chain links TRBV4-2 with TRBJ1-4, with D uncertain. There are 14 residues in the CDR3. Germline V CDR1 and CDR2: LGHNA, YNFKEQ. Trimming pared 3 bases from V and 12 bases from J, leaving 17 bases between.

The rearrangement joins TRBV12-1 to TRBJ1-4. TRBV12-1 is a listed pseudogene. The CDR3 loop spans 11 amino acids. The DNA for the CDR3 is TGTGCCAGCAGCCCAAAGCCAAAACTGTTTTTT. This gives the protein CASSPKPKLFF.

The J gene is TRBJ1-1, the V gene TRBV5-4; TRBD1 aligns across 11 bases. The V gene's germline CDR1 is SGHNT and CDR2 YYREEE (reference sequence). The CDR3 runs to 15 residues. V dropped 4 bases and J dropped 4; count of bases not matched to a gene: 6. This chain's CDR3 is CASSRPGTGGTEAFF. The DNA of the CDR3 is TGTGCCAGCAGCCGACCCGGGACAGGGGGCACTGAAGCTTTCTTT.

The V gene is TRBV19, the J gene TRBJ1-5; no definite D call. Germline V gene lookup returns CDR1 LNHDA and CDR2 SQIVND (reference sequence). Trimming stripped 9 bases from V and 2 bases from J, with 17 bases between. The CDR3 spans 15 residues. CDR3 sequence reads: CASSWATQGNQPQHF. As DNA, the CDR3 is TGTGCCAGCTCTTGGGCCACCCAGGGCAATCAGCCCCAGCATTTT.

The chain couples TRBV6-5 to TRBJ2-5; possible D gene TRBD1, 6 bases. Germline V gene data show CDR1 as MNHEY and CDR2 as SVGAGI. The CDR3 spans 12 residues. V lost 11 bases and J lost 2, with 12 bases in between. The CDR3 DNA reads TGTGCCGGCGGACAGCCTCAAGAGACCCAGTACTTC. This gives the protein CAGGQPQETQYF.

The V call is TRBV24-1, the J call TRBJ2-7; D gene unclear. The CDR3 covers 13 residues. The V end was cut by 4 bases, the J end by 3 bases, with 9 bases between. CDR1 KGHDR and CDR2 SFDVKD come from the germline V gene. CDR3 sequence (DNA): TGTGCCACCAGTGAGATTACAGTCTACGAGCAGTACTTC. Translation gives CATSEITVYEQYF.

This sequence joins TRBV5-1 and TRBJ2-3; 12 bases are a match to TRBD2. CDR1 and CDR2 from the germline V gene are SGHRS and YFSETQ. Trimming took 0 bases from V and 3 from J; bases not matched to a gene: 11. This CDR3 contains 19 residues. The DNA for the CDR3 is TGCGCCAGCAGCTTGGAGAGGAGGAGAGGACTAGCGGGGACAGATACGCAGTATTTT. This gives the protein CASSLERRRGLAGTDTQYF.